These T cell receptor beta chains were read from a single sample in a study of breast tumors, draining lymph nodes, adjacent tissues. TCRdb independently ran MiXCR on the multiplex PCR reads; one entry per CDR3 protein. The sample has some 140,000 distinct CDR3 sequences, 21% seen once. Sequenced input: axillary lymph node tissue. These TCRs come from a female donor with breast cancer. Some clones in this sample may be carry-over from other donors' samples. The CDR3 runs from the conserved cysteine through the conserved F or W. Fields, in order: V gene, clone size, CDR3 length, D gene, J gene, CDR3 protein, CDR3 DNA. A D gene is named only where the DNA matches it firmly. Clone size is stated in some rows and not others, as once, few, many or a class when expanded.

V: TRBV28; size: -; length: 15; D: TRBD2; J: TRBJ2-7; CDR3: CASSRGLAGSYEQYF; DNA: TGTGCCAGCAGTCGTGGACTAGCGGGATCCTACGAGCAGTACTTC
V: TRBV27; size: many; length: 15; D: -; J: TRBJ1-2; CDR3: CASRDPRGGVYGYTF; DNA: TGTGCCAGCAGGGACCCGCGGGGAGGTGTCTATGGCTACACCTTC
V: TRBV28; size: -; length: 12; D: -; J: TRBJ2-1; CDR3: CASSFSWNEQFF; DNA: TGTGCCAGCAGTTTCTCCTGGAATGAGCAGTTCTTC
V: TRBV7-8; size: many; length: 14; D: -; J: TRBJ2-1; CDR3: CASSWLGADNEQFF; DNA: TGTGCCAGCAGCTGGCTGGGGGCAGACAATGAGCAGTTCTTC
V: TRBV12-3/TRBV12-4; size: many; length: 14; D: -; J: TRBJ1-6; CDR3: CASSLRLKGSPLHF; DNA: TGTGCCAGCAGTTTAAGACTAAAAGGGTCACCCCTCCACTTT
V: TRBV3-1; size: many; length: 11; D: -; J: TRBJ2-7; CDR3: CASSQSAEQYF; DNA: TGTGCCAGCAGCCAGAGCGCCGAGCAGTACTTC
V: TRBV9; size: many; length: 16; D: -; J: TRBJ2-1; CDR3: CASSVRAGPPRGEQFF; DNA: TGTGCCAGCAGCGTAAGGGCGGGACCCCCTAGGGGTGAGCAGTTCTTC
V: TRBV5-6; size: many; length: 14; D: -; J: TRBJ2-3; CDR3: CASSLIVRTDTQYF; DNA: TGTGCCAGCAGCTTGATAGTTCGCACAGATACGCAGTATTTT
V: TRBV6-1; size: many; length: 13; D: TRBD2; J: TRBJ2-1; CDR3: CAIGTSGRDEQFF; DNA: TGTGCCATAGGGACTAGCGGGAGGGATGAGCAGTTCTTC
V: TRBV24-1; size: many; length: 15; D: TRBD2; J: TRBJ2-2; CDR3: CATSDTRTRIGELFF; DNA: TGTGCCACCAGTGACACCCGGACTAGAATCGGGGAGCTGTTTTTT
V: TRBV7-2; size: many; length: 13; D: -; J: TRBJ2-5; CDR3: CASSSDTQETQYF; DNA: TGTGCCAGCAGCTCGGACACACAAGAGACCCAGTACTTC
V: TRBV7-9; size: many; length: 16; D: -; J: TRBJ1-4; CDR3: CASSNSPGTRGEKLFF; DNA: TGTGCCAGCAGCAACTCGCCTGGGACTCGGGGGGAAAAACTGTTTTTT